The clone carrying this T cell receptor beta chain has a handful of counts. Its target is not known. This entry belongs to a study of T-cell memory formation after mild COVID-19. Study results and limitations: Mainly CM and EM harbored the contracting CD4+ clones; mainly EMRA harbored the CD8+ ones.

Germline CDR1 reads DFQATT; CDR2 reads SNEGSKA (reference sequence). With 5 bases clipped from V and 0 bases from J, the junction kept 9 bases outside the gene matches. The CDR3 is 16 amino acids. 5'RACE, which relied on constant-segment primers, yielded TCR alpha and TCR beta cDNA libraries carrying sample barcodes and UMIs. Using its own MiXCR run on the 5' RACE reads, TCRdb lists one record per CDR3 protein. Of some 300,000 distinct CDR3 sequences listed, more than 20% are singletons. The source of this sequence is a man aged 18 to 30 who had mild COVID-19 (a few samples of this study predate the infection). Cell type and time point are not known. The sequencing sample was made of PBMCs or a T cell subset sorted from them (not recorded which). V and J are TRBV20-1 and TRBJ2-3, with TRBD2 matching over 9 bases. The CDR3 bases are TGCAGTGCTGGGAAAGGCGGGGGGGCGAGCACAGATACGCAGTATTTT. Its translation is CSAGKGGGASTDTQYF.